This is a list of T cell receptor beta chains from one sample in a study of T cells in Graves' hyperthyroidism and ophthalmopathy. TCRdb re-called the multiplex PCR reads through MiXCR, storing one row per CDR3 protein. Of 30,000 to 40,000 distinct CDR3 sequences in the sample, about 50% were seen once. Sequenced input: blood. The receptors were gathered from a man aged 40-49 years with Graves' ophthalmopathy. Each CDR3 is given with its conserved first and last residue. D genes are given only for firm matches. Where a row states a size, it is once, few, many or the class of an expanded clone; other rows omit it.

>once|TRBV20-1|TRBJ2-7|TRBD1
TGCAGTGCTAGAAAGGCCAGGGGGAACGAGCAGTACTTC
CSARKARGNEQYF
>-|TRBV9|TRBJ2-3|-
TGTGCCAGCAGCGTAGCGCGGAGCTACAATGAGCAGTATTTT
CASSVARSYNEQYF
>-|TRBV15|TRBJ2-5|-
TGTGCCACCAGCAGGGATCGGTTCCGACAGACAGATGAGACCCAGAACTTC
CATSRDRFRQTDETQNF
>-|TRBV15|TRBJ2-3|-
TGTGCCACCAGCAGTTACTCGTCCGGAGATACGCAGTATTTT
CATSSYSSGDTQYF
>-|TRBV19|TRBJ1-1|-
TGTGCCGGTAGGCCGATGGGGAGGACTGAAGCTTTCTTT
CAGRPMGRTEAFF
>many|TRBV7-3|TRBJ2-3|-
TGTGCCAGCAGCCTGCCGACCGACAGCCTGGGAACAGATACGCAGTATTTT
CASSLPTDSLGTDTQYF
>-|TRBV7-9|TRBJ2-7|TRBD2
TGTGCCAGCAGCCCTAGCGGGAGGGCACGGAACGAGCAGTACTTC
CASSPSGRARNEQYF
>-|TRBV25-1|TRBJ1-2|-
TGTGCCAGCAGTGAATATAAGGGGGAGGGCTACACCTTC
CASSEYKGEGYTF
>-|TRBV20-1|TRBJ1-2|TRBD1
TGCAGTGCAAGGACGCCGGGACAGGGGGCTTATGGCTACACCTTC
CSARTPGQGAYGYTF
>-|TRBV7-2|TRBJ2-7|TRBD1
TGTGCCAGCAGCCCCAGGACAGGGGGCGCAATCTACGAGCAGTACTTC
CASSPRTGGAIYEQYF
>-|TRBV6-1|TRBJ1-5|-
TGTGCCAGCAGTGAACGTCAGGGGCATAATCAGCCCCAGCATTTT
CASSERQGHNQPQHF
>many|TRBV6-5|TRBJ1-4|-
TGTGCCAGCAGTTACGGAGACAGGACGGGGGAAAAACTGTTTTTT
CASSYGDRTGEKLFF
>few|TRBV28|TRBJ2-7|TRBD1
TGTGCCAGCAGTTTAACGTCTTGGGACAGGGTTTTGGTTGCATTGTCCTACGAGCAGTACTTC
CASSLTSWDRVLVALSYEQYF
>once|TRBV20-1|TRBJ2-7|TRBD2
TGCAGTGCTCCCCCGGGGGGGGTCAACGAGCAGTACTTC
CSAPPGGVNEQYF
>-|TRBV19|TRBJ1-4|-
TGTGCCAGTAGTATGACAGGAGCTGAAAAACTGTTTTTT
CASSMTGAEKLFF
>many|TRBV28|TRBJ1-2|TRBD1
TGTGCCAGCAGCATGACAGGGGACTATGGCTACACCTTC
CASSMTGDYGYTF
>many|TRBV18|TRBJ2-7|-
TGTGCCAGCTCACCACCGGACGGTTGGAACGAGCAGTACTTC
CASSPPDGWNEQYF
>many|TRBV5-5|TRBJ1-1|-
TGTGCCAGCAGCTTGTTGTGGAACACTGAAGCTTTCTTT
CASSLLWNTEAFF
>-|TRBV14|TRBJ1-4|-
TGTGCCAGCAGCCAAAAACTGTTTTTT
CASSQKLFF
>many|TRBV6-5|TRBJ1-2|TRBD1
TGTGCCAGCAGCACAACAGGGGGCGATGGCTACACCTTC
CASSTTGGDGYTF
>many|TRBV5-1|TRBJ2-1|TRBD2
TGCGCCAGCAGCCTAGGGGCGGGGGTCTCCTACAATGAGCAGTTCTTC
CASSLGAGVSYNEQFF
>few|TRBV3-1|TRBJ1-4|-
TGTGCCAGCAGCCAACTGGGGGGGGGCGCGGGTGAAAAACTGTTTTTT
CASSQLGGGAGEKLFF
>-|TRBV9|TRBJ2-6|-
TGTGCCAGCAGCGTTTTGAGAGCCGGGGCCAACGTCCTGACTTTC
CASSVLRAGANVLTF
>-|TRBV20-1|TRBJ1-2|-
TGCAGTGCTAGAGACGTGAGCTATGGCTACACCTTC
CSARDVSYGYTF
>-|TRBV7-6|TRBJ1-6|-
TGTGCCAGCAGCCGGGGGGTTGGTTCACCCCTCCACTTT
CASSRGVGSPLHF
>many|TRBV5-1|TRBJ2-5|TRBD2
TGCGCCAGCAGCTTGGCGCCAGCGGGAGCGGTTGGAGAGACCCAGTACTTC
CASSLAPAGAVGETQYF
>medium-sized|TRBV9|TRBJ2-2|-
TGTGCCAGCAGCGTGACAGGGAACACCGGGGAGCTGTTTTTT
CASSVTGNTGELFF
>-|TRBV7-9|TRBJ2-5|-
TGTGCCAGCACGTTGTCGGCAGGGGGGGAGGAGACTCAGTACTTC
CASTLSAGGEETQYF
>many|TRBV20-1|TRBJ1-1|TRBD1
TGCAGTGCTCATAGCAAGGCAGGGGGAAACACTGAAGCTTTCTTT
CSAHSKAGGNTEAFF
>-|TRBV7-8|TRBJ2-5|TRBD2
TGTACCAGCAGCCCCCTAGCGGGAGGGCCGGAGACCCAGTACTTC
CTSSPLAGGPETQYF
>-|TRBV5-1|TRBJ2-2|TRBD2
TGCGCCAGCAGTAAACTAGCGAGAGGGACGAACACAGGGGAGCTGTTTTTT
CASSKLARGTNTGELFF